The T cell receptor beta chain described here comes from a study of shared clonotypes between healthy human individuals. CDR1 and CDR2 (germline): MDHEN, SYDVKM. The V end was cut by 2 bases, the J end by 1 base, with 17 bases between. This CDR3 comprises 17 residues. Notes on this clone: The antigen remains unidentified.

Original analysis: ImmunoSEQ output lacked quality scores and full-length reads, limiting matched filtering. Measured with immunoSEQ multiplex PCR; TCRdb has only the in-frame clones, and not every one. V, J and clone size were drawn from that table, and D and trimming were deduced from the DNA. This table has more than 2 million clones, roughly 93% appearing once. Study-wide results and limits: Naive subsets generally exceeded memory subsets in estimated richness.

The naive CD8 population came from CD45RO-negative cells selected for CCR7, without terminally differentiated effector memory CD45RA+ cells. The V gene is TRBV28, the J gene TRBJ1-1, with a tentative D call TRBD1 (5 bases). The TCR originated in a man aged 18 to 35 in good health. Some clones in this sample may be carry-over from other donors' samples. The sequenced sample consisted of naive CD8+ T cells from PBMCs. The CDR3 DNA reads TGTGCCAGCAGTTTAATCCGGTTTCCGGGGACGAACACTGAAGCTTTCTTT. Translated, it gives CASSLIRFPGTNTEAFF.